These T cell receptor beta chains were read from a single sample in a study of shared clonotypes between healthy human individuals. Libraries were prepared by immunoSEQ multiplex PCR; TCRdb keeps only in-frame clonotypes and omits some of them. The sample holds 2 million to 2.5 million clones, over 90% seen once. The specimen sequenced was naive CD4+ T cells from PBMCs. The receptors come from a man between 18 and 35 years old in good health. Some clones in this sample may be carry-over from other donors' samples. Each CDR3 is given with its conserved first and last residue. Fields, in order: J gene, D gene, V gene, clone size, CDR3 protein, CDR3 DNA. A D gene is named only where the DNA matches it firmly. Where a row states a size, it is once, few, many or the class of an expanded clone; other rows omit it.

TRBJ2-4,NA,TRBV9,NA,CASSVAGSQNIQYF,TGTGCCAGCAGCGTAGCTGGCAGCCAAAACATTCAGTACTTC
TRBJ2-1,TRBD2,TRBV10-3,NA,CAAGDSGSYNEQFF,TGTGCCGCGGGGGATAGCGGGAGCTACAATGAGCAGTTCTTC
TRBJ1-2,NA,TRBV28,NA,CASSFSRYGYTF,TGTGCCAGCAGTTTTTCCCGCTATGGCTACACCTTC
TRBJ2-7,NA,TRBV28,NA,CASTIGPSGEQYF,TGTGCCAGCACAATCGGACCTTCGGGAGAGCAGTACTTC
TRBJ1-1,TRBD1,TRBV7-9,NA,CASSLASAGKGAQAFF,TGTGCCAGCAGCTTAGCGTCGGCAGGGAAGGGGGCCCAAGCTTTCTTT
TRBJ1-2,NA,TRBV6-5,NA,CASRGEGLNGYTF,TGTGCCAGCCGCGGAGAGGGGCTTAATGGCTACACCTTC
TRBJ1-5,TRBD1,TRBV18,once,CASSTGQANNQPQHF,TGTGCCAGCTCAACGGGACAGGCCAACAATCAGCCCCAGCATTTT
TRBJ1-5,NA,TRBV6-5,once,CASSYSGGFNQPQHF,TGTGCCAGCAGTTACTCGGGGGGTTTCAATCAGCCCCAGCATTTT
TRBJ2-3,TRBD2,TRBV7-8,NA,CASSFQLAGGRTDTQYF,TGTGCCAGCAGCTTCCAATTAGCGGGAGGACGCACAGATACGCAGTATTTT
TRBJ1-1,TRBD1,TRBV7-9,NA,CASSPTGGVGTEAFF,TGTGCCAGCAGTCCCACAGGGGGCGTAGGTACTGAAGCTTTCTTT
TRBJ1-2,NA,TRBV28,NA,CASSSIGVGNYGYTF,TGTGCCAGCAGCTCTATTGGGGTAGGAAACTATGGCTACACCTTC
TRBJ2-5,TRBD2,TRBV5-1,NA,CASSTGTSGREETQYF,TGCGCCAGCAGCACCGGGACTAGCGGGAGGGAGGAGACCCAGTACTTC
TRBJ2-3,NA,TRBV9,NA,CASSVEGTDTQYF,TGTGCCAGCAGCGTAGAAGGGACAGATACGCAGTATTTT
TRBJ1-3,NA,TRBV11-2,NA,CASSLKGHGNTIYF,TGTGCCAGCAGCTTAAAAGGGCATGGAAACACCATATATTTT
TRBJ2-2,NA,TRBV5-4,NA,CASSLVLTQTGELFF,TGTGCCAGCAGCTTGGTCCTAACTCAGACCGGGGAGCTGTTTTTT
TRBJ2-5,TRBD1,TRBV5-1,NA,CASSWGNRQGKETQYF,TGCGCCAGCAGCTGGGGGAACCGACAGGGGAAGGAGACCCAGTACTTC